This is a list of T cell receptor beta chains from one sample in a study of spatial heterogeneity in lung cancer. MiXCR was run by TCRdb on the 5' RACE reads, yielding one entry per CDR3 protein. The data hold some 11,000 distinct CDR3 sequences, with around 8% observed a single time. Sample: lung tumor tissue, taken at surgery. Source of these receptors: a female donor with early-stage non-small cell lung cancer. CDR3s include the opening cysteine and the closing phenylalanine or tryptophan. The D gene is left open where the match is weak. Size tells how often a clone was seen (once, few, many) or the class of an expanded clone, and some rows leave it out.

CDR3 DNA: TGCGCCAGCAGCCCACCAGGGGGCTTGTCCTACAATGAGCAGTTCTTC
CDR3 protein: CASSPPGGLSYNEQFF
V gene: TRBV4-3
D gene: TRBD1
clone size: many
J gene: TRBJ2-1

CDR3 DNA: TGTGCCAGCAGCTCCCAGGACAGGGGTGGCGAGCAGTACTTC
CDR3 protein: CASSSQDRGGEQYF
V gene: TRBV5-4
D gene: TRBD1
clone size: many
J gene: TRBJ2-7

CDR3 DNA: TGTGCCAGCAGCCGGGACAGGGGGCGAGAGCAGTTCTTC
CDR3 protein: CASSRDRGREQFF
V gene: TRBV7-6
D gene: TRBD1
clone size: few
J gene: TRBJ2-1

CDR3 DNA: TGCGCCAGCAGCTTCCTAAGCGGGGGCTCCTACAATGAGCAGTTCTTC
CDR3 protein: CASSFLSGGSYNEQFF
V gene: TRBV5-1
D gene: TRBD2
clone size: many
J gene: TRBJ2-1

CDR3 DNA: TGCGCCAGCAGCTTGGGAACAGGGGGGATGACTGAAGCTTTCTTT
CDR3 protein: CASSLGTGGMTEAFF
V gene: TRBV5-1
D gene: TRBD1
clone size: hyperexpanded
J gene: TRBJ1-1

CDR3 DNA: TGTGCCAGCAGTGAAACAACTACTAGCACAGATACGCAGTATTTT
CDR3 protein: CASSETTTSTDTQYF
V gene: TRBV6-4
D gene: .
clone size: many
J gene: TRBJ2-3

CDR3 DNA: TGTGCCAGCAGCTTAACGGGACAGGGGATCGGCGAGCAGTACTTC
CDR3 protein: CASSLTGQGIGEQYF
V gene: TRBV7-9
D gene: TRBD1
clone size: medium-sized
J gene: TRBJ2-7

CDR3 DNA: TGCGCCAGCAGCCGAGCGACAGGGGAAAACATTCAGTACTTC
CDR3 protein: CASSRATGENIQYF
V gene: TRBV5-1
D gene: TRBD1
clone size: many
J gene: TRBJ2-4

CDR3 DNA: TGCGCCAGCAGCAGGACAGGAGTCGACTCCTACGAGCAGTACTTC
CDR3 protein: CASSRTGVDSYEQYF
V gene: TRBV5-1
D gene: TRBD1
clone size: many
J gene: TRBJ2-7

CDR3 DNA: TGTGCCAGCAGCCCGAGGACAGGGACGCTCTCTGGAAACACCATATATTTT
CDR3 protein: CASSPRTGTLSGNTIYF
V gene: TRBV7-8
D gene: TRBD1
clone size: many
J gene: TRBJ1-3

CDR3 DNA: TGTGCCAGCAGAAGGATCGGTGGCGGGGAGCTGTTTTTT
CDR3 protein: CASRRIGGGELFF
V gene: TRBV7-2
D gene: .
clone size: many
J gene: TRBJ2-2

CDR3 DNA: TGTGCCAGCAGTCCGCATGGGACTAGCGGGGGGCCCCCTCGTTTT
CDR3 protein: CASSPHGTSGGPPRF
V gene: TRBV6-5
D gene: TRBD2
clone size: few
J gene: TRBJ2-3

CDR3 DNA: TGCAGTGCTAGCGGGGGGGCCAAAAACATTCAGTACTTC
CDR3 protein: CSASGGAKNIQYF
V gene: TRBV20-1
D gene: TRBD2
clone size: many
J gene: TRBJ2-4

CDR3 DNA: TGTGCCAGCAGCCTCGACACCTACAATGAGCAGTTCTTC
CDR3 protein: CASSLDTYNEQFF
V gene: TRBV3-1
D gene: .
clone size: medium-sized
J gene: TRBJ2-1

CDR3 DNA: TGTGCCAGCAGCGTAGGTGGCTATGGCTACACCTTC
CDR3 protein: CASSVGGYGYTF
V gene: TRBV7-9
D gene: .
clone size: many
J gene: TRBJ1-2

CDR3 DNA: TGCAGTGCTAGAGATCCACCTCAAGAGACCCAGTACTTC
CDR3 protein: CSARDPPQETQYF
V gene: TRBV20-1
D gene: .
clone size: many
J gene: TRBJ2-5

CDR3 DNA: TGTGCCAGCAGCCCGGACAGGGCGAGCTCTGGAAACACCATATATTTT
CDR3 protein: CASSPDRASSGNTIYF
V gene: TRBV7-2
D gene: TRBD1
clone size: large
J gene: TRBJ1-3

CDR3 DNA: TGTGCCAGCAGGATTAACAGGGTTCAGAACACTGAAGCTTTCTTT
CDR3 protein: CASRINRVQNTEAFF
V gene: TRBV2
D gene: .
clone size: medium-sized
J gene: TRBJ1-1

CDR3 DNA: TGTGCCAGCAGTGACCCGCTAGCGGGGGCCAGAGAGACCCAGTACTTC
CDR3 protein: CASSDPLAGARETQYF
V gene: TRBV6-2/TRBV6-3
D gene: TRBD2
clone size: .
J gene: TRBJ2-5

CDR3 DNA: TGTGCCAGCAGCCCCTGGACAGGGGTTGGGCAGCCCCAGCATTTT
CDR3 protein: CASSPWTGVGQPQHF
V gene: TRBV7-2
D gene: TRBD1
clone size: medium-sized
J gene: TRBJ1-5

CDR3 DNA: TGTGCCAGCAGTTTCTGGCAGGGAGCTAGGAGTACTGAAGCTTTCTTT
CDR3 protein: CASSFWQGARSTEAFF
V gene: TRBV12-3/TRBV12-4
D gene: .
clone size: many
J gene: TRBJ1-1

CDR3 DNA: TGTGCCAGCAGTGTGGGTAACTATGGCTACACCTTC
CDR3 protein: CASSVGNYGYTF
V gene: TRBV2
D gene: .
clone size: many
J gene: TRBJ1-2

CDR3 DNA: TGTGCCAGCAGCTTAGATATTCAAGGGGGTAGTTCACCCCTCCACTTT
CDR3 protein: CASSLDIQGGSSPLHF
V gene: TRBV7-9
D gene: .
clone size: many
J gene: TRBJ1-6

CDR3 DNA: TGTGCCAGCAGCCCACGGGAGTCAAGAGAGACCCAGTACTTC
CDR3 protein: CASSPRESRETQYF
V gene: TRBV7-9
D gene: .
clone size: many
J gene: TRBJ2-5

CDR3 DNA: TGCAGTGCCAACCAAGAGACCCAGTACTTC
CDR3 protein: CSANQETQYF
V gene: TRBV20-1
D gene: .
clone size: few
J gene: TRBJ2-5

CDR3 DNA: TGTGCCAGCAGCCAAGATCCCCGGGACAGGGGGTTGGCAGATACGCAGTATTTT
CDR3 protein: CASSQDPRDRGLADTQYF
V gene: TRBV4-2
D gene: TRBD1
clone size: many
J gene: TRBJ2-3

CDR3 DNA: TGTGCCAGCACTCCGCAAGATTTTGGAAACACCATATATTTT
CDR3 protein: CASTPQDFGNTIYF
V gene: TRBV12-3/TRBV12-4
D gene: .
clone size: many
J gene: TRBJ1-3

CDR3 DNA: TGCAGTGCTAGCCCGGCGGGGATCCAAGAGACCCAGTACTTC
CDR3 protein: CSASPAGIQETQYF
V gene: TRBV20-1
D gene: .
clone size: many
J gene: TRBJ2-5